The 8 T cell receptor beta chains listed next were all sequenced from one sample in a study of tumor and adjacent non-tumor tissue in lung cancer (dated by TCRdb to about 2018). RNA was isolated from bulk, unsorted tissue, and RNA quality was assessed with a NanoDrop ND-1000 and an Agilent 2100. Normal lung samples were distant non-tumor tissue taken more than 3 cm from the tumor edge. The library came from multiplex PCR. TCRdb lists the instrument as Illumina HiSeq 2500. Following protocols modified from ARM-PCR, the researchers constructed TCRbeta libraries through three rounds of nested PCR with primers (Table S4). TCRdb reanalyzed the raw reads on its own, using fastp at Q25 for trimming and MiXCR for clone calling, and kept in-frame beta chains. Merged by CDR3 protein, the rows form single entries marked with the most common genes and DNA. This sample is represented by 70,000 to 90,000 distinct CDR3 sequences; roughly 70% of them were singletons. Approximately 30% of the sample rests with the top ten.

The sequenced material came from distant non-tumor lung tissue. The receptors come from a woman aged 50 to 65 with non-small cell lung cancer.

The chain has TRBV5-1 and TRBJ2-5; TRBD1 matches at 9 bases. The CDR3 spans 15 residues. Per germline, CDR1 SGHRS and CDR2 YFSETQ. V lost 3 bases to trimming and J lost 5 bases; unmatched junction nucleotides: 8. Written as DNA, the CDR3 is TGCGCCAGCAGCTGGGGACAGGGCTTTCGTGAGACCCAGTACTTC. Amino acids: CASSWGQGFRETQYF.

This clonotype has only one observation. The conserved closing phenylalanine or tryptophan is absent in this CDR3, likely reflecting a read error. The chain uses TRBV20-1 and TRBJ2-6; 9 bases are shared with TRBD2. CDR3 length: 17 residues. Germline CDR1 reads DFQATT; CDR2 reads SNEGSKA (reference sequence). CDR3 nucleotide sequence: TGCATTGCGGCAGGCGTTAGCGGGAGACCCGGGGCCAACGTCCTGACTCTC. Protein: CIAAGVSGRPGANVLTL.

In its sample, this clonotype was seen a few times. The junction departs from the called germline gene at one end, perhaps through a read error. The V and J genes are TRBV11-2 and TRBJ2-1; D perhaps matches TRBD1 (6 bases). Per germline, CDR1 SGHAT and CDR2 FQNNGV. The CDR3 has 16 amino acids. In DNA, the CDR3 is TGTGCCATCAGCTTAGTCTCCCAGGGGTTCCACAATGGGCAGTTCTTC. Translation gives CAISLVSQGFHNGQFF. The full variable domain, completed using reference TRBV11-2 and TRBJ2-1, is EAGVAQSPRYKIIEKRQSVAFWCNPISGHATLYWYQQILGQGPKLLIQFQNNGVVDDSQLPKDRFSAERLKGVDSTLKIQPAKLEDSAVYLCAISLVSQGFHNGQFFGPGTRLTVL.

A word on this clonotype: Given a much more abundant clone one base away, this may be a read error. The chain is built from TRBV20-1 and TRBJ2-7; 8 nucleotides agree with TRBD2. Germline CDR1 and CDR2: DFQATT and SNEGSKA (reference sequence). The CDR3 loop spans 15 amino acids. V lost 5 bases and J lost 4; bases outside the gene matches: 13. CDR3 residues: CSAEVAGRVVYEQYF. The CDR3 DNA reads TGCAGTGCTGAGGTAGCGGGAAGGGTGGTGTACGAGCAGTACTTC.

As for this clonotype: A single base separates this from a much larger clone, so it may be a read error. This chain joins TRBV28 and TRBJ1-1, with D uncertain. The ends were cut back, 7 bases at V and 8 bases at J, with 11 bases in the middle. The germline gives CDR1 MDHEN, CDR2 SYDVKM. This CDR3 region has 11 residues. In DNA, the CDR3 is TGTGCCAGCATTATACGAACAGAAGCTTTCTTT. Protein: CASIIRTEAFF.

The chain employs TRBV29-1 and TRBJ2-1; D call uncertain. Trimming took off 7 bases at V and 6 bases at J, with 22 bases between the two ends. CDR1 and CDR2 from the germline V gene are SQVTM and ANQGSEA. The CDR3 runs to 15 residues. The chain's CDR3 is CSAAPVRALSNEQFF. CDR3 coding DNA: TGCAGCGCTGCACCCGTGCGAGCATTAAGCAATGAGCAGTTCTTC.

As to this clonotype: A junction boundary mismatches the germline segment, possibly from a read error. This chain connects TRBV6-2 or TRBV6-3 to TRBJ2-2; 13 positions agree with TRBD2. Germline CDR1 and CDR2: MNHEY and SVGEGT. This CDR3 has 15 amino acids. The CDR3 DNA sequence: TGTACCAGCAGAGGGACTAGCGGGATTATCGGGGAGCTATTTTTT. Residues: CTSRGTSGIIGELFF.

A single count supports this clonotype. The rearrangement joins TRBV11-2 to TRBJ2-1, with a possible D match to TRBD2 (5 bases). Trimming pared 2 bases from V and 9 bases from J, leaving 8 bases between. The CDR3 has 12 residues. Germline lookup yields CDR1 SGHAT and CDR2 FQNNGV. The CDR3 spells CASSLHRGEQFF. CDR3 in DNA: TGTGCCAGCAGCTTACATCGGGGTGAGCAGTTCTTC.